This T cell receptor (beta chain) is from a study of cytomegalovirus exposure and HLA in healthy donors. The overall study: The roughly 100 million unique TCR beta sequences, from roughly 170 million T cells, were found by an earlier analysis.

With V trimmed by 8 bases and J by 1 base, 7 bases remained unmatched. There are 14 residues in the CDR3. CDR1 KGHSH and CDR2 LQKENI come from the germline V gene. Both 60 Vbeta primers and 13 Jbeta primers went into the PCR. Here immunoSEQ multiplex PCR was the method, and the copy in TCRdb shows in-frame clones only, minus some. The data contain around 100,000 clones, around three quarters of them singletons. Sequenced material: PBMCs. This receptor was taken from a woman between 18 and 30 years old in good health and CMV-seropositive. The V and J genes are TRBV18 and TRBJ1-1; 7 positions match TRBD1. Here the CDR3 reads CASTPGTENTEAFF. The CDR3 DNA reads as TGTGCCAGCACTCCCGGGACAGAGAACACTGAAGCTTTCTTT. Drawing the rest from reference TRBV18 and TRBJ1-1, the complete variable domain is NAGVMQNPRHLVRRRGQEARLRCSPMKGHSHVYWYRQLPEEGLKFMVYLQKENIIDESGMPKERFSAEFPKEGPSILRIQQVVRGDSAAYFCASTPGTENTEAFFGQGTRLTVV.